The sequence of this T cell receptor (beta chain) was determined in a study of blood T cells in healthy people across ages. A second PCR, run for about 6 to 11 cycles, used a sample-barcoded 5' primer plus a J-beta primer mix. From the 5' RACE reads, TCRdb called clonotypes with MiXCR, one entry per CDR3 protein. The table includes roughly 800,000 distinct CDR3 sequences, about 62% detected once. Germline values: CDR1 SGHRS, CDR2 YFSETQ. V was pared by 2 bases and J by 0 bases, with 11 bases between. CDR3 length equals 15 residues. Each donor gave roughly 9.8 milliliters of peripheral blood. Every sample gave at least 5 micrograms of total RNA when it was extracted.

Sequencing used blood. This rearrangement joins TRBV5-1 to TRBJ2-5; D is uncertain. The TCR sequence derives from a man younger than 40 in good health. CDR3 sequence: CASSLVLGDQETQYF. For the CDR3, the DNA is TGCGCCAGCAGCTTAGTCCTAGGTGACCAAGAGACCCAGTACTTC.